The T cell receptor beta chain described here comes from a study of cytomegalovirus exposure and HLA in healthy donors. Study results and limitations: Despite most TCR sequences being rare, some public TCRs occurred in many donors. Cytomegalovirus status was reportedly diagnosed by the classifier with high sensitivity and specificity. The study recorded 164 TCR beta chains that were cytomegalovirus-associated.

The table came from immunoSEQ multiplex PCR; TCRdb's copy has only in-frame clones and leaves some out. The sample shows around 150,000 clones, about 88% of them seen only once. In regard to this clone: The antigen is unknown. An end of the junction differs from the germline gene, which may be a read error.

Germline CDR1 reads MNHNY; CDR2 reads SVGAGI (reference sequence). The CDR3 has 14 residues. The V gene is TRBV6-6, the J gene TRBJ2-3; perhaps TRBD2 as D (5 bases). The specimen sequenced was PBMCs. The clonotype originates from a man between 18 and 29 years old in good health and CMV-seronegative. The CDR3 protein is CASSYSASKDTQYF. The CDR3 coding sequence is TGTGCCAGCAGTTACTCGGCTAGCAAAGATACGCAGTATTTT.